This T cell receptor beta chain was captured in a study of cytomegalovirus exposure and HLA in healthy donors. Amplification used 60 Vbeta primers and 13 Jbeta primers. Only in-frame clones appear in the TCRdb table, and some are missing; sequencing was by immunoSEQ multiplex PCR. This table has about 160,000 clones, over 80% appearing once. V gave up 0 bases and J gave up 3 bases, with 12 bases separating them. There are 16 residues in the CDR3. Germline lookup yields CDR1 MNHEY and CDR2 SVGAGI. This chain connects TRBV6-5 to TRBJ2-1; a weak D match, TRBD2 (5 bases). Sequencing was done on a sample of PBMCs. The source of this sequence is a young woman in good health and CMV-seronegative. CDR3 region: CASSYSIGEGYNEQFF. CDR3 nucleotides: TGTGCCAGCAGTTACTCGATCGGGGAAGGCTACAATGAGCAGTTCTTC.